A single TCR beta chain is shown here with its context. Its antigen is not known. V trimming: 0 bases; J trimming: 7 bases; junction bases outside the gene matches: 9. The germline gives CDR1 MNHEY, CDR2 SVGAGI. CDR3 length equals 16 residues. Time point described: neoterminal ileum biopsy at postoperative endoscopy, about 6 months after surgery. Only in-frame clones appear in the TCRdb table, and some are missing; sequencing was by immunoSEQ multiplex PCR. The table has over 7,500 clones, around 73% seen once; the top ten hold less than 20%. The sample belongs to a study of T cell repertoires in ileal Crohn's disease. Across the whole study: Operated complications were stricturing disease (roughly 60%) and penetrating disease (about 40%).

Whole-study results and caveats: Active smokers at surgery had more clonal expansions than non-smokers.

The chain has TRBV6-5 and TRBJ1-2, with 9 bases aligning to TRBD1. The sample was ileal tissue. The TCR originated in an adult with Crohn's disease. The CDR3 loop is CASSYSTNRGLGGYTF. The CDR3 DNA reads TGTGCCAGCAGTTACTCGACCAACAGGGGGCTTGGTGGCTACACCTTC.